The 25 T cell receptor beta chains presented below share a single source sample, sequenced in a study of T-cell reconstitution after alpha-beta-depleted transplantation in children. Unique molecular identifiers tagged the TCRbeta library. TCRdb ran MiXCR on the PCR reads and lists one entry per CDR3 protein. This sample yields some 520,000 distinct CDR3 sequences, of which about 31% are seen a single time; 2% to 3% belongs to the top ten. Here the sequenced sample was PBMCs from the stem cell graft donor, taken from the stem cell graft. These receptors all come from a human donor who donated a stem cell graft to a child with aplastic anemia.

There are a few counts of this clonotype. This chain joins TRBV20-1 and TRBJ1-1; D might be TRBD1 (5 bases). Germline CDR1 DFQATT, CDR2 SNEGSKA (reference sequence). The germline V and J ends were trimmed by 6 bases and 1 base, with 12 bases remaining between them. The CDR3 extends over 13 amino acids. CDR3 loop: CSAQGQGNTEAFF. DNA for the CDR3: TGCAGTGCCCAGGGTCAGGGGAACACTGAAGCTTTCTTT.

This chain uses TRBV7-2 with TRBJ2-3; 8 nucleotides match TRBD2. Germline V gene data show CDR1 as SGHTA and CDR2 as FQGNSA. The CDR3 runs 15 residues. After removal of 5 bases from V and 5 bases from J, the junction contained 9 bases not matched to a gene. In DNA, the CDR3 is TGTGCCAGCAGCCGGCCAGCGGGAGTGGGAGATACGCAGTATTTT. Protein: CASSRPAGVGDTQYF.

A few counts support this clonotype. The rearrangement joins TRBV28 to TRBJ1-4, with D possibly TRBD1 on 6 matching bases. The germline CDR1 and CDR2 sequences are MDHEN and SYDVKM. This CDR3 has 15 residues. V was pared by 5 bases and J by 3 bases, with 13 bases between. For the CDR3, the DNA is TGTGCCAGCAGTATACAGGGTTCGGCTAATGAAAAACTGTTTTTT. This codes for CASSIQGSANEKLFF.

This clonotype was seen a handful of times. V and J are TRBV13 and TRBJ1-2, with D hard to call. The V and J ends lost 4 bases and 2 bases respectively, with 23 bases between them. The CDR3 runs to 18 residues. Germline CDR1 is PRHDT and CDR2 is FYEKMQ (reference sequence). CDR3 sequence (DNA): TGTGCCAGCAGCTCTACTTTCTACCGGGCCTCCGGAAACTATGGCTACACCTTC. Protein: CASSSTFYRASGNYGYTF.

CDR3 protein: CASSLGMGYSGEKLFF. DNA of the CDR3: TGCGCCAGCAGCTTGGGTATGGGGTACTCAGGTGAAAAACTGTTTTTT. V usage is TRBV5-1 and J usage is TRBJ1-4; no definite D call. Trimming removed 0 bases from V and 7 bases from J, with 16 bases in between. The CDR3 extends over 16 amino acids. Germline V gives CDR1 SGHRS, CDR2 YFSETQ.

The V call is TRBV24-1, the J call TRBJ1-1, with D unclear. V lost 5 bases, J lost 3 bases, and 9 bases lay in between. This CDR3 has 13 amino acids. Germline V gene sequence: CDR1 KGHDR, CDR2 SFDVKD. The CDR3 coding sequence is TGTGCCACCAGTGGCCAGCATGACACTGAAGCTTTCTTT. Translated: CATSGQHDTEAFF.

CDR3 amino acids: CSARVGRVEAFF. CDR3 DNA: TGCAGTGCTAGAGTAGGCAGGGTTGAAGCTTTCTTT. The chain employs TRBV20-1 and TRBJ1-1; a possible D gene is TRBD1 (5 bases). CDR1 is DFQATT, CDR2 SNEGSKA, per germline (reference sequence). The CDR3 totals 12 residues. Trimming pared 1 base from V and 7 bases from J, leaving 10 bases between.

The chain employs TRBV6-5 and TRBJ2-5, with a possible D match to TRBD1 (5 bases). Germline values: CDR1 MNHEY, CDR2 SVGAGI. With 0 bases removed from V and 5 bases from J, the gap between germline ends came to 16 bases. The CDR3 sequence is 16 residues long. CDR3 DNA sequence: TGTGCCAGCAGTTACTCGACCATCAGGGTGCGCGAGACCCAGTACTTC. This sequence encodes CASSYSTIRVRETQYF.

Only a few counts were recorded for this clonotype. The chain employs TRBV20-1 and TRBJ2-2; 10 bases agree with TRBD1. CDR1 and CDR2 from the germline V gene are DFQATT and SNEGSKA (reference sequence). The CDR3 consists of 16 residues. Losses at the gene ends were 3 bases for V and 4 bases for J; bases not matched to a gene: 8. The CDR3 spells CSARDPGTGVTGELFF. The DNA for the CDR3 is TGCAGTGCTAGGGATCCTGGGACAGGGGTCACCGGGGAGCTGTTTTTT.

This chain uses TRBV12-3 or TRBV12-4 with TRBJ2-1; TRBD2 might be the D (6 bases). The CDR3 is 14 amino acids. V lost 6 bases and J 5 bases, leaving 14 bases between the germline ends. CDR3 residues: CASSPGLSHNEQFF. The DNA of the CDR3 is TGTGCCAGCAGCCCCGGACTAAGCCACAATGAGCAGTTCTTC.

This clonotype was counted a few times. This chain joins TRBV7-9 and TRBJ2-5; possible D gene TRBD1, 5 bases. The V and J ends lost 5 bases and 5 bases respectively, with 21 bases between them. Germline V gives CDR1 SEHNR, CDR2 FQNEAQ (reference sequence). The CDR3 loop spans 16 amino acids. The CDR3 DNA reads TGTGCCAGCAGCCCCCCCGAACAGGCCCCCGGCGAGACCCAGTACTTC. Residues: CASSPPEQAPGETQYF. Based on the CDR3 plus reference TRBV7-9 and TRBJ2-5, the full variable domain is DTGVSQNPRHKITKRGQNVTFRCDPISEHNRLYWYRQTLGQGPEFLTYFQNEAQLEKSRLLSDRFSAERPKGSFSTLEIQRTEQGDSAMYLCASSPPEQAPGETQYFGPGTRLLVL.

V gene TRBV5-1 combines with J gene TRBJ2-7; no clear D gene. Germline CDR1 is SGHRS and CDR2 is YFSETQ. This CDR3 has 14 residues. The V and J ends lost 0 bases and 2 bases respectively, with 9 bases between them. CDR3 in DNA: TGCGCCAGCAGCTTGGAGGCAGTGCCCTACGAGCAGTACTTC. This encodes CASSLEAVPYEQYF.

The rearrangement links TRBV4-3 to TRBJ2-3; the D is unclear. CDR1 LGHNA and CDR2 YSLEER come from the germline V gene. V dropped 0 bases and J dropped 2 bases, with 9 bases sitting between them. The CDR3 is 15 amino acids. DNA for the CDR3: TGCGCCAGCAGCCAAGATCTGGGCGACACAGATACGCAGTATTTT. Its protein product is CASSQDLGDTDTQYF.

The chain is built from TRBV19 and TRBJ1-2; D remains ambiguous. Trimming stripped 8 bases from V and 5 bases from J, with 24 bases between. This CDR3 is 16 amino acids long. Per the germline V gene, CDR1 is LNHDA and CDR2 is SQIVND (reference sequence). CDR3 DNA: TGTGCCAGTTGCTATACTACTCTTCTACCCCCGTATGGCTACACCTTC. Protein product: CASCYTTLLPPYGYTF.

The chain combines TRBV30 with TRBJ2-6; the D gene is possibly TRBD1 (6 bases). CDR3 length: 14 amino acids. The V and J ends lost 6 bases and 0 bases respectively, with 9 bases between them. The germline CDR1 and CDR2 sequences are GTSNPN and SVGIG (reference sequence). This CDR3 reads CACWTVSGANVLTF. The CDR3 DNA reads TGTGCCTGCTGGACAGTCTCTGGGGCCAACGTCCTGACTTTC.

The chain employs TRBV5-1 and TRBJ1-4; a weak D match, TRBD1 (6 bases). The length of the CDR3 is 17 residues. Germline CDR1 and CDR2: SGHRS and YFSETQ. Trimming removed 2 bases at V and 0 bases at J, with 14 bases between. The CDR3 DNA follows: TGCGCCAGCAGCTTCGAACGGGGACACACAACTAATGAAAAACTGTTTTTT. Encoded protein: CASSFERGHTTNEKLFF.

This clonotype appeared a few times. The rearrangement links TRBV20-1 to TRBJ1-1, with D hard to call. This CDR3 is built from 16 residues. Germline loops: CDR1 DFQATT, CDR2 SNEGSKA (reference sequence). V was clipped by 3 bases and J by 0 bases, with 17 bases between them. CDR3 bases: TGCAGTGCTAGCGCCCTTGGGCGGTCTATGAACACTGAAGCTTTCTTT. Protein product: CSASALGRSMNTEAFF.

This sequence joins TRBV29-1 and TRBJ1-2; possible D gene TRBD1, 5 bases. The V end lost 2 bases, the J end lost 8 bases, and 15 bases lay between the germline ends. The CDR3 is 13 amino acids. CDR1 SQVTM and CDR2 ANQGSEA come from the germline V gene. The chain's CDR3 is CSVERVAGKGYTF. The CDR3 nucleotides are TGCAGCGTTGAAAGGGTGGCAGGGAAAGGCTACACCTTC.

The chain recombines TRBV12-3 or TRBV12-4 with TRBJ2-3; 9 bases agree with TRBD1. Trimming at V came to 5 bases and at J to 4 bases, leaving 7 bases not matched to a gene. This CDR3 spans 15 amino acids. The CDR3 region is CASSPGDRDPDTQYF. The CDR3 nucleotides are TGTGCCAGCAGTCCAGGGGACAGGGACCCAGATACGCAGTATTTT.

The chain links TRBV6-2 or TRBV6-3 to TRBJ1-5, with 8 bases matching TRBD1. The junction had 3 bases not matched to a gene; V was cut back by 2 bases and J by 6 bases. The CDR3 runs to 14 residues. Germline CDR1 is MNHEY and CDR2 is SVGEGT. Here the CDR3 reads CASSYGQGGQPQHF. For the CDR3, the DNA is TGTGCCAGCAGTTACGGACAGGGAGGTCAGCCCCAGCATTTT.

As DNA, the CDR3 is TGTGCCAGCAGTTACCGGGGGCCCTACGAGCAGTACTTC. It specifies CASSYRGPYEQYF. The chain is built from TRBV6-2 or TRBV6-3 and TRBJ2-7, with D possibly being TRBD1 or TRBD2 (6 bases each). The V gene lost 2 bases and the J gene lost 2 bases, with 7 bases spanning the gap. This CDR3 region has 13 residues. Germline-derived CDR1 and CDR2 are MNHEY and SVGEGT.

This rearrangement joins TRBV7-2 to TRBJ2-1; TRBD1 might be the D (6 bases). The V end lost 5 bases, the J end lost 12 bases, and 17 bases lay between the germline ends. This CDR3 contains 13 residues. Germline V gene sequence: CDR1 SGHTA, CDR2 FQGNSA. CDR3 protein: CASSLDRFAGQFF. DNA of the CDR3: TGTGCCAGCAGCCTAGACAGGTTTGCTGGGCAGTTCTTC.

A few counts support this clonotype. CDR3 nucleotide sequence: TGCAGCGTTGCCCCTAGGGGCCGCCGCACAGATACGCAGTATTTT. Its protein product is CSVAPRGRRTDTQYF. V is TRBV29-1 and J is TRBJ2-3; possibly TRBD1 for D (5 bases). Trimming removed 4 bases at V and 1 base at J, with 15 bases between. The CDR3 loop spans 15 amino acids. CDR1 is SQVTM, CDR2 ANQGSEA, per germline.

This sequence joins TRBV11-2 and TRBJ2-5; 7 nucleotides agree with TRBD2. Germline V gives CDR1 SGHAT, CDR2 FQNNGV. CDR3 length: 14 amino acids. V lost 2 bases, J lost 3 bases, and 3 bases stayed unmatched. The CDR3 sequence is CASSLHLAEETQYF. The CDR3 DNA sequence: TGTGCCAGCAGCTTACACCTAGCGGAAGAGACCCAGTACTTC.

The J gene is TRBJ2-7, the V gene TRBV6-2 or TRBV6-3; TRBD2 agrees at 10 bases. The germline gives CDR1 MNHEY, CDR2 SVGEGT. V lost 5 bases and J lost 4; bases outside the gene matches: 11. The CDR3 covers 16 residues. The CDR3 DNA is TGTGCCAGCAGTCACCGTGCTAGCGGGAGCGGGTACGAGCAGTACTTC. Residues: CASSHRASGSGYEQYF.